The 9 T cell receptor beta chains given below trace back to one sample, sequenced in a study of blood T cell repertoires in COVID-19. Profiling relied on immunoSEQ multiplex PCR, and the TCRdb table lists in-frame clones only, not all of them. The sample lists 120,000 to 150,000 clones; around 89% were seen once. Sequencing input: PBMCs or T cells enriched from blood (not recorded which). The receptors originated from a woman aged 25 to 39 with acute COVID-19.

This clone was counted a single time. The chain links TRBV28 to TRBJ1-2; 7 positions match TRBD1. This CDR3 contains 15 residues. Trimming took 3 bases from V and 3 from J; bases not matched to a gene: 7. The V gene's germline CDR1 is MDHEN and CDR2 SYDVKM. The DNA for the CDR3 is TGTGCCAGCAGTTTGGTTAGGGGGCAGGACTATGGCTACACCTTC. Its translation: CASSLVRGQDYGYTF.

The sample holds one count of this clone. This chain links TRBV5-1 with TRBJ1-1; the D is unclear. The CDR3 sequence is 17 residues long. Germline values: CDR1 SGHRS, CDR2 YFSETQ. V lost 0 bases to trimming and J lost 2 bases, with 17 bases between them. For the CDR3, the DNA is TGCGCCAGCAGCTTGGTAGACTTCGTGGACTCAAACACTGAAGCTTTCTTT. This encodes CASSLVDFVDSNTEAFF.

The chain carries TRBV24-1 and TRBJ2-3, with TRBD2 matching 9 bases. The CDR3 runs 19 residues. Unmatched junction bases numbered 15, after V lost 6 bases and J lost 0 bases. Germline assignment: CDR1 KGHDR and CDR2 SFDVKD. CDR3 in DNA: TGTGCCACCAGTTCCCGGGACGCCTCTAGCGGGGCAAGCACAGATACGCAGTATTTT. Protein product: CATSSRDASSGASTDTQYF.

Worth noting for this clone: This same CDR3 is encoded by further DNA sequences in the sample. The chain employs TRBV28 and TRBJ2-3, with 7 bases lining up with TRBD2. The ends lost 3 bases at V and 1 base at J; junction bases unmatched: 1. Per the germline V gene, CDR1 is MDHEN and CDR2 is SYDVKM. The CDR3 has 14 amino acids. CDR3 loop: CASSFLAGTDTQYF. CDR3 coding DNA: TGTGCCAGCAGTTTCCTAGCGGGCACAGATACGCAGTATTTT.

The chain employs TRBV5-1 and TRBJ2-7; the match to TRBD1 covers 9 bases. V shed 6 bases and J 8 bases; nucleotides not matched to a gene: 12. Germline-derived CDR1 and CDR2 are SGHRS and YFSETQ. CDR3 length equals 14 residues. The CDR3 DNA reads TGCGCCAGCAACGAAAGGACAGGGGACAGCCAGCAGTACTTC. Residues: CASNERTGDSQQYF.

This clone was observed a handful of times. The V call is TRBV9, the J call TRBJ1-2; TRBD1 might be the D (6 bases). The germline gives CDR1 SGDLS, CDR2 YYNGEE. This CDR3 comprises 14 residues. Between the trimmed V and J ends, which lost 6 bases and 0 bases, there was a span of 12 bases. This CDR3 is CASTPRGANYGYTF. DNA for the CDR3: TGTGCCAGCACGCCCAGGGGTGCTAACTATGGCTACACCTTC.

The chain carries TRBV10-3 and TRBJ2-7; 7 bases agree with TRBD2. The V segment lost 7 bases and the J segment 3 bases; nucleotides outside the gene matches: 6. The CDR3 has 13 residues. CDR1 is ENHRY and CDR2 is SYGVKD in the germline V gene. The CDR3 here is CAITQRGDYEQYF. The CDR3 coding sequence is TGTGCCATCACCCAGCGGGGAGACTACGAGCAGTACTTC.

V gene TRBV6-5 combines with J gene TRBJ1-1; 7 nucleotides agree with TRBD1. Germline loops: CDR1 MNHEY, CDR2 SVGAGI. The CDR3 loop spans 16 amino acids. The J segment lost 1 base and the V segment lost 0 bases, leaving 5 bases of the junction unmatched. The CDR3 loop reads CASSYSLHRGNTEAFF. CDR3 DNA: TGTGCCAGCAGTTACTCGCTGCACAGGGGGAACACTGAAGCTTTCTTT.

The chain couples TRBV7-8 to TRBJ2-7; D unresolved. Looked up from germline, CDR1 is SGHVS and CDR2 is FQNEAQ. Trimming took 3 bases from V and 2 from J, leaving 8 bases between them. This CDR3 comprises 13 residues. The CDR3 loop is CASSFTVAYEQYF. The CDR3 bases are TGTGCCAGCAGCTTTACAGTGGCCTACGAGCAGTACTTC.